Listed here is a single T cell receptor beta chain. Its antigen is not identified. Profiling relied on immunoSEQ multiplex PCR, and the TCRdb table lists in-frame clones only, not all of them. The data contain some 93,000 clones, approximately 86% of them seen just once; the ten biggest clones take up over 15%. These data are taken from a study of PD-1 blockade in classical Hodgkin lymphoma. Study-level findings and limits: Complete responders had baseline diversity similar to newly diagnosed patients. CD4+ TCR diversity climbed significantly by C4D1, unlike CD8+ TCR diversity. Undefined causes, possibly disease activity or prior therapy, underlie the repertoire differences.

V was trimmed by 6 bases and J by 6 bases, leaving 15 bases between them. CDR3 size: 13 residues. The V gene's germline CDR1 is MNHEY and CDR2 SVGAGI. This sample's time point: cycle 4 day 1 (C4D1), after six to seven weeks of nivolumab. Patients all relapsed after autologous stem cell transplantation, and there was variation in brentuximab vedotin exposure. Sequenced material: peripheral blood mononuclear cells (PBMCs), taken before the fourth cycle of nivolumab. This receptor was taken from a human donor with classical Hodgkin lymphoma. The chain is built from TRBV6-5 and TRBJ2-7; D might be TRBD1 or TRBD2, each matching 5 bases. For the CDR3, the DNA is TGTGCCAGCAGGGCCCGGGACGCCGGCGAGCAGTACTTC. The encoded protein is CASRARDAGEQYF.